The rows below give T cell receptor beta chains drawn from one sample of a study of blood T cell repertoires in COVID-19. Measured with immunoSEQ multiplex PCR; TCRdb has only the in-frame clones, and not every one. In the table there are approximately 310,000 clones, about 85% of which are singletons. The sequencing sample was made of PBMCs or T cells enriched from blood (not recorded which). These TCRs come from a woman in her twenties or thirties who had been exposed to COVID-19. The CDR3 runs from the conserved cysteine through the conserved F or W. The order of the fields is J gene, D gene, V gene, clone size, CDR3 protein, CDR3 DNA. D genes are given only for firm matches. The listing skips clone size in some rows; elsewhere it reads once, few, many or a size class.

J: TRBJ2-3; D: TRBD2; V: TRBV28; size: NA; CDR3: CASSLMVAGGGTDTQYF; DNA: TGTGCCAGCAGTTTGATGGTGGCGGGGGGTGGAACAGATACGCAGTATTTT
J: TRBJ1-2; D: TRBD1; V: TRBV28; size: NA; CDR3: CASTETGVYGYTF; DNA: TGTGCCAGCACCGAAACAGGGGTCTATGGCTACACCTTC
J: TRBJ1-6; D: TRBD1; V: TRBV28; size: NA; CDR3: CASRPRGPGTSPLHF; DNA: TGTGCCAGCAGGCCGAGGGGGCCTGGTACATCACCCCTCCACTTT
J: TRBJ1-2; D: TRBD1; V: TRBV25-1; size: NA; CDR3: CASSDLGTGYYGYTF; DNA: TGTGCCAGCAGTGACCTTGGGACAGGCTACTATGGCTACACCTTC
J: TRBJ2-7; D: NA; V: TRBV18; size: NA; CDR3: CASSLGDGSSYEQYF; DNA: TGTGCCAGCTCACTAGGGGACGGGAGCTCCTACGAGCAGTACTTC
J: TRBJ1-5; D: NA; V: TRBV30; size: NA; CDR3: CAWRPQGLSNQPQHF; DNA: TGTGCCTGGAGGCCCCAGGGACTTAGCAATCAGCCCCAGCATTTT
J: TRBJ1-4; D: NA; V: TRBV27; size: NA; CDR3: CASSDQGKDLNEKLFF; DNA: TGTGCCAGCAGTGATCAGGGCAAAGACTTAAATGAAAAACTGTTTTTT
J: TRBJ2-1; D: NA; V: TRBV7-9; size: NA; CDR3: CASSFPSRNEQFF; DNA: TGTGCCAGCAGCTTCCCCTCGCGCAATGAGCAGTTCTTC
J: TRBJ2-1; D: NA; V: TRBV7-6; size: few; CDR3: CASSLSGHSSYNEQFF; DNA: TGTGCCAGCAGCTTAAGCGGCCACAGCTCCTACAATGAGCAGTTCTTC
J: TRBJ1-6; D: TRBD1; V: TRBV6-5; size: once; CDR3: CASSYSMGTGSSPLHF; DNA: TGTGCCAGCAGTTACTCGATGGGGACAGGGAGTTCACCCCTCCACTTT
J: TRBJ2-2; D: NA; V: TRBV12-3/TRBV12-4; size: NA; CDR3: CASTRQSTGELFF; DNA: TGTGCCAGCACTCGACAGAGTACCGGGGAGCTGTTTTTT
J: TRBJ1-3; D: TRBD1; V: TRBV3-1/TRBV3-2; size: NA; CDR3: CASSQGRGIGNTIYF; DNA: TGTGCCAGCAGCCAAGGCAGGGGGATCGGAAACACCATATATTTT
J: TRBJ1-5; D: NA; V: TRBV4-2; size: NA; CDR3: CASSQDQAGNQPQHF; DNA: TGTGCCAGCAGCCAAGATCAGGCAGGCAATCAGCCCCAGCATTTT
J: TRBJ2-7; D: NA; V: TRBV28; size: NA; CDR3: CASTPNRDEQYF; DNA: TGTGCCAGCACCCCCAACAGGGACGAGCAGTACTTC
J: TRBJ2-5; D: NA; V: TRBV2; size: NA; CDR3: CASSPLSRAGKETQYF; DNA: TGTGCCAGCAGCCCCCTTTCCAGGGCAGGGAAAGAGACCCAGTACTTC
J: TRBJ1-5; D: TRBD1; V: TRBV6-5; size: few; CDR3: CATRTGHSSQPQHF; DNA: TGTGCCACCAGGACAGGGCATTCTAGTCAGCCCCAGCATTTT
J: TRBJ2-6; D: NA; V: TRBV5-1; size: NA; CDR3: CASSGEGANVLTF; DNA: TGCGCCAGCAGCGGAGAAGGGGCCAACGTCCTGACTTTC
J: TRBJ1-4; D: NA; V: TRBV9; size: NA; CDR3: CASSRSTNEKLFF; DNA: TGTGCCAGCAGCCGTTCAACTAATGAAAAACTGTTTTTT
J: TRBJ2-1; D: TRBD2; V: TRBV5-1; size: NA; CDR3: CASSETLAGGPREQFF; DNA: TGCGCCAGCAGCGAAACCCTAGCGGGGGGCCCCCGGGAGCAGTTCTTC
J: TRBJ1-2; D: NA; V: TRBV30; size: NA; CDR3: CAWSLDRNYGYTF; DNA: TGTGCCTGGAGCCTCGACAGAAACTATGGCTACACCTTC
J: TRBJ1-6; D: NA; V: TRBV28; size: NA; CDR3: CATLGGSRPPLHF; DNA: TGTGCCACCCTTGGAGGGAGCAGGCCACCCCTCCACTTT
J: TRBJ2-5; D: TRBD1; V: TRBV7-3; size: NA; CDR3: CASSLGTGGQETQYF; DNA: TGTGCCAGCAGCTTAGGGACAGGGGGACAAGAGACCCAGTACTTC
J: TRBJ1-6; D: NA; V: TRBV7-2; size: NA; CDR3: CASSLHPGKNSPLHF; DNA: TGTGCCAGCAGCTTACATCCAGGGAAGAATTCACCCCTCCACTTT
J: TRBJ2-1; D: TRBD1; V: TRBV29-1; size: few; CDR3: CSVEGTGGLIYEQFF; DNA: TGCAGCGTTGAAGGAACAGGGGGGCTAATATATGAGCAGTTCTTC
J: TRBJ2-7; D: NA; V: TRBV11-2; size: NA; CDR3: CASSSPSYEQYF; DNA: TGTGCCAGCAGCTCCCCATCCTACGAGCAGTACTTC
J: TRBJ1-3; D: NA; V: TRBV19; size: NA; CDR3: CASSIDMGQRAGNTIYF; DNA: TGTGCCAGTAGTATTGATATGGGGCAGAGAGCTGGAAACACCATATATTTT
J: TRBJ1-4; D: NA; V: TRBV5-4; size: NA; CDR3: CASTLVPAETEKLFF; DNA: TGTGCCAGCACCCTTGTGCCTGCGGAAACTGAAAAACTGTTTTTT
J: TRBJ2-3; D: TRBD2; V: TRBV7-2; size: NA; CDR3: CASSFIRSGGTDTQYF; DNA: TGTGCCAGCAGCTTTATTAGGAGCGGGGGCACAGATACGCAGTATTTT
J: TRBJ2-1; D: NA; V: TRBV28; size: NA; CDR3: CASSPFNEQFF; DNA: TGTGCCAGCAGCCCTTTCAATGAGCAGTTCTTC
J: TRBJ2-3; D: TRBD2; V: TRBV3-1/TRBV3-2; size: NA; CDR3: CASSQIAGGHTDTQYF; DNA: TGTGCCAGCAGCCAAATAGCGGGGGGCCACACAGATACGCAGTATTTT
J: TRBJ2-1; D: TRBD2; V: TRBV4-2; size: NA; CDR3: CASSQESGTIGEQFF; DNA: TGTGCCAGCAGCCAAGAGTCCGGGACTATAGGTGAGCAGTTCTTC
J: TRBJ2-2; D: NA; V: TRBV18; size: NA; CDR3: CASSIRGAPNTGELFF; DNA: TGTGCCAGCTCGATTCGGGGGGCTCCGAACACCGGGGAGCTGTTTTTT
J: TRBJ1-5; D: TRBD1; V: TRBV5-1; size: NA; CDR3: CASSLGTALSQPQHF; DNA: TGCGCCAGCAGCCTAGGGACAGCTCTAAGTCAACCCCAGCATTTT
J: TRBJ2-7; D: TRBD2; V: TRBV3-1/TRBV3-2; size: NA; CDR3: CASSQGRSGVYEQYF; DNA: TGTGCCAGCAGCCAAGGACGCAGCGGGGTATACGAGCAGTACTTC
J: TRBJ1-2; D: TRBD1; V: TRBV2; size: NA; CDR3: CASSEWTGGNGYTF; DNA: TGTGCCAGCAGTGAATGGACAGGGGGCAATGGCTACACCTTC
J: TRBJ2-3; D: TRBD2; V: TRBV28; size: NA; CDR3: CASSFLGREISTDTQYF; DNA: TGTGCCAGCAGTTTCCTAGGGAGGGAAATAAGCACAGATACGCAGTATTTT
J: TRBJ1-5; D: TRBD1; V: TRBV14; size: NA; CDR3: CASSQQGTASNQPQHF; DNA: TGTGCCAGCAGCCAACAAGGGACAGCGAGCAATCAGCCCCAGCATTTT
J: TRBJ2-5; D: TRBD1; V: TRBV9; size: NA; CDR3: CASSPGTEETQYF; DNA: TGTGCCAGCAGCCCCGGGACAGAAGAGACCCAGTACTTC
J: TRBJ1-6; D: TRBD1; V: TRBV11-2; size: NA; CDR3: CASSPRQGRNSPLHF; DNA: TGTGCCAGCAGCCCGAGACAGGGCCGGAATTCACCCCTCCACTTT
J: TRBJ2-2; D: TRBD2; V: TRBV19; size: NA; CDR3: CASSYGTSPSTELFF; DNA: TGTGCCAGTAGTTACGGGACTAGCCCTTCTACGGAGCTGTTTTTT
J: TRBJ1-1; D: NA; V: TRBV28; size: few; CDR3: CASWNRRGNTEAFF; DNA: TGTGCCAGCTGGAACCGACGGGGGAACACTGAAGCTTTCTTT
J: TRBJ1-2; D: TRBD1; V: TRBV6-5; size: NA; CDR3: CASSIQGSYGYTF; DNA: TGTGCCAGCAGTATACAGGGGAGCTATGGCTACACCTTC